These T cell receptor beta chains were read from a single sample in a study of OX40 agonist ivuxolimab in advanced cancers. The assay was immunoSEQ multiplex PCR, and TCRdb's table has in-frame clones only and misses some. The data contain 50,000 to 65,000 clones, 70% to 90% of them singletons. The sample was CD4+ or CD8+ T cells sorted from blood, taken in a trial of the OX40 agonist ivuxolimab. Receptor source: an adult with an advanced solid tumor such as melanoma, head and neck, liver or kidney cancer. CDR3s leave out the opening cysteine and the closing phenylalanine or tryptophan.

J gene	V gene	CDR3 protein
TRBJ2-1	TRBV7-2	ASSPPSWDEQF
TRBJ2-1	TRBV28	ASSLYSGEQF
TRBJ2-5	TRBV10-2	ASTSGAEETQY
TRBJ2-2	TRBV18	ASPESETGELF
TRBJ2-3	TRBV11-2	ASSSYRDVRTDTQY
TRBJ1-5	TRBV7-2	ASSLELGGNQPQH
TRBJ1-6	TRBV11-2	ASSLDRNSPLH
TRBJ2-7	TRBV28	ASSLGHEQY
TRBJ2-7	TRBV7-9	ASSFGGFGYEQY
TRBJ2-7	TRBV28	ASSSDRGSYEQY
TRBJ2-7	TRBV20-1	SAGPEQY